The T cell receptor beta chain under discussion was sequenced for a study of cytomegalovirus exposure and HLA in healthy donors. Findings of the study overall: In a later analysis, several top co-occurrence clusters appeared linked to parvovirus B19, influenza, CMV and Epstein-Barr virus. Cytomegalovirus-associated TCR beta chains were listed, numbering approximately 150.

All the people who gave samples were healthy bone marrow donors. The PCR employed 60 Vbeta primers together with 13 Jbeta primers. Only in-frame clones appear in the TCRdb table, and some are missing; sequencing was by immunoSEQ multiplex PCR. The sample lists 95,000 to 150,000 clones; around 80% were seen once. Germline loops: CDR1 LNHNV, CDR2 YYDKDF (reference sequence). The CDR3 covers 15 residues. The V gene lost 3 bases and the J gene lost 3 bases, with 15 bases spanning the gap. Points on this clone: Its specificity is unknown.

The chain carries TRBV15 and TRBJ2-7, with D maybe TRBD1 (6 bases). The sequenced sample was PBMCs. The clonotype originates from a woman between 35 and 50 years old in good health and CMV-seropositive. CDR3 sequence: CATSSAKQGDYEQYF. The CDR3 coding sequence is TGTGCCACCAGCAGTGCGAAACAGGGTGACTACGAGCAGTACTTC.